The clone carrying this T cell receptor (beta chain) appeared many times. Its specificity is not known. The entry originates in a study of regulatory T cells in long-lasting Graves disease. Regarding the study as a whole: Examination was confined to peripheral blood, excluding thyroid tissue. Between persistent patients, about 2,500 public clonotypes were shared, exceeding the approximately 990 shared between new patients.

V gave up 2 bases and J gave up 5 bases; unmatched junction bases: 18. CDR1 is MNHEY and CDR2 is SVGAGI in the germline V gene. The CDR3 covers 19 residues. Libraries of TCR beta came from iRepertoire HTBI primers plus Arm-PCR of CDR3 regions. Per the authors' pipeline: Segment identification across samples yielded 60 or so TRBV and 12 to 15 TRBJ segments. TCRdb re-analysed the multiplex PCR reads in MiXCR, keeping a single row per CDR3 protein. These V and J calls originate from TCRdb's pipeline instead of the authors' own analysis. The sample carries about 560,000 distinct CDR3 sequences, about 15% recorded once. As for time point: newly diagnosed GD, antithyroid drugs for less than 3 months. RNA extracted from PBMCs served as the sequencing template. These same data were also listed under a study on T cells in Graves' hyperthyroidism and ophthalmopathy. That study reports: The diagnoses drew upon clinical symptoms, serum thyroxine and TRAb, thyroid ultrasound and orbital computed tomography.

The chain couples TRBV6-5 to TRBJ2-1; the match to TRBD2 covers 7 bases. The sequencing used peripheral blood mononuclear cells (PBMCs), collected at new diagnosis, from a patient treated with antithyroid drugs. The TCR sequence derives from a young man with Graves disease. The CDR3 sequence is CASSYTPYSRGNLDNEQFF. CDR3 DNA sequence: TGTGCCAGCAGTTACACCCCCTACTCGCGGGGGAATCTAGACAATGAGCAGTTCTTC.